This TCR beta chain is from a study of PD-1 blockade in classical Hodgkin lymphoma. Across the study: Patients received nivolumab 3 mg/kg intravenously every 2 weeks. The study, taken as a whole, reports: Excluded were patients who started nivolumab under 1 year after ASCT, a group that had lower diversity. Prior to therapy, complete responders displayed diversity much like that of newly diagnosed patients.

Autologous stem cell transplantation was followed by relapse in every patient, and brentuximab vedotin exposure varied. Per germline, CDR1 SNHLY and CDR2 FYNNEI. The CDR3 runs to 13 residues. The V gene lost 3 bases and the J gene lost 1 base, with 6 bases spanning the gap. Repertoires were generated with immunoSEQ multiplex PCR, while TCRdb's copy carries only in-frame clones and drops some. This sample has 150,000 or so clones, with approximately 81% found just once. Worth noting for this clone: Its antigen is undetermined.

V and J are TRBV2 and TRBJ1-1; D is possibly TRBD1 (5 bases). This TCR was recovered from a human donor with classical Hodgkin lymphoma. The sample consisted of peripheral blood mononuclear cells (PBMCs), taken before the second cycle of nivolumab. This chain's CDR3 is CASSDDRNTEAFF. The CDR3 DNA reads TGTGCCAGCAGTGATGACAGGAACACTGAAGCTTTCTTT.